The present T cell receptor (beta chain) was sequenced within a study of OX40 agonist ivuxolimab in advanced cancers. Study at large: Antecedent anti-PD-1, anti-PD-L1 or anti-CTLA-4 therapy was permissible, with 30% to 50% having received some. Notes on the study in general: Some nonresponders likewise displayed low normalized T-cell clonal expansion.

To note about this clone: Its antigen is unidentified.

Only in-frame clones appear in the TCRdb table, and some are missing; sequencing was by immunoSEQ multiplex PCR. This sample has roughly 42,000 clones, with about 89% found just once. CDR1 is SQVTM, CDR2 ANQGSEA, per germline. With 5 bases clipped from V and 8 bases from J, the junction kept 15 bases outside the gene matches. The CDR3 covers 15 residues. The chain joins TRBV29-1 to TRBJ2-1; TRBD2 aligns across 7 bases. This TCR came from an adult with an advanced solid tumor such as melanoma, head and neck, liver or kidney cancer. This material consisted of CD4+ or CD8+ T cells sorted from blood, taken in a trial of the OX40 agonist ivuxolimab. CDR3 region: CSVPWLAVAGDEQFF. CDR3 coding DNA: TGCAGCGTTCCTTGGCTAGCGGTCGCTGGGGATGAGCAGTTCTTC.